This T cell receptor (beta chain) is drawn from a study of T-cell reconstitution after alpha-beta-depleted transplantation in children. Study-wide points: Fresh T-cell production supplied most of the T-cell counts and diversity seen one year after transplant. It was reported that alpha-beta T cells came from several hundred expanded graft clones (about two months after transplant). The high TCRbeta diversity at day 60 in some patients came from surviving recipient T cells and thymic progenitors.

TCRbeta library construction was performed incorporating unique molecular identifiers. TCRdb reprocessed the PCR reads with MiXCR, giving one entry per CDR3 protein. The sample shows 780,000 or so distinct CDR3 sequences, roughly 15% of them seen only once. Note on this clonotype: Its antigen is currently unknown.

The CDR3 is made up of 19 amino acids. V was shortened by 0 bases and J by 6 bases, with 24 bases between the two germline ends. Germline CDR1 and CDR2: KGHSH and LQKENI. The chain uses TRBV18 and TRBJ2-1, with D tentatively TRBD2 (9 bases). This receptor was taken from a male patient aged 10 to 17 who had a stem cell transplant for acute lymphoblastic leukemia, so the T cells may come from the graft donor. Sequencing used PBMCs, mostly from graft donor cells, obtained 360 days after TCRalphabeta/CD19-depleted stem cell transplant. The CDR3 region is CASSPPRRGPGLATNEQFF. CDR3 nucleotides: TGTGCCAGCTCACCACCGCGCAGGGGGCCCGGACTAGCGACCAATGAGCAGTTCTTC.